This T cell receptor (beta chain) was identified in a study of T cell changes during pregnancy in multiple sclerosis. This CDR3 spans 16 amino acids. Germline values: CDR1 MNHNY, CDR2 SVGAGI (reference sequence). With 6 bases removed from V and 0 bases from J, the gap between germline ends came to 17 bases. The method was immunoSEQ multiplex PCR; TCRdb's version includes in-frame clones alone and lacks a portion of them. The sample includes about 100,000 clones, about 94% seen only once; the top ten take about 0.9%. This receptor was identified in a female donor with multiple sclerosis, enrolled in a pregnancy study. The rearrangement joins TRBV6-6 to TRBJ1-2, with TRBD1 as a possible D gene (6 bases). The sample here was peripheral blood, taken before pregnancy. The CDR3 nucleotides read TGTGCCAGCAGCCACGGGCGGGGGGCCTCTAACTATGGCTACACCTTC. Translating it yields CASSHGRGASNYGYTF.